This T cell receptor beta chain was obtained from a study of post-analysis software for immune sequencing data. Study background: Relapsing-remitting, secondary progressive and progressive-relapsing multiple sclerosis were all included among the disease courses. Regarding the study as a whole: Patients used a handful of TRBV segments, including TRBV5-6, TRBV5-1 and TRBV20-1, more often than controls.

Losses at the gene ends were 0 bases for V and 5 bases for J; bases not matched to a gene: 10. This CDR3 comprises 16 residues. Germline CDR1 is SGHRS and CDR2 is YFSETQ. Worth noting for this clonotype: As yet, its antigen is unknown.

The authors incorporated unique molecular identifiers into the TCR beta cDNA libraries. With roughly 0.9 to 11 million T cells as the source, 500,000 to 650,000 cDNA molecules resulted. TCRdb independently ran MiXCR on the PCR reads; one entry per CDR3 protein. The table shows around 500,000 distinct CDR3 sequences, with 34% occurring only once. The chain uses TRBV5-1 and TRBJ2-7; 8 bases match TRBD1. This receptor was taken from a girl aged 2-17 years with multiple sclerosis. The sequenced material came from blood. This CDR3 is CASSLAGRGPVDEQYF. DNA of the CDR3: TGCGCCAGCAGCTTGGCAGGCAGGGGGCCTGTCGACGAGCAGTACTTC.